This T cell receptor (beta chain) is drawn from a study of cytomegalovirus exposure and HLA in healthy donors. This CDR3 spans 17 amino acids. The germline CDR1 and CDR2 sequences are MGHRA and YSYEKL. Trimming shortened V by 4 bases and J by 0 bases, and 16 bases separated the two germline ends. Turning to this clone: As yet, its antigen is unknown.

Findings and caveats of the study: An ancestry cluster, one associated with Asian ancestry, reportedly showed fewer N-insertions than the approximately 670-donor mean in a later analysis. Prediction of most subjects' HLA-A and HLA-B alleles by TCR beta sequences was reportedly accurate. Later work showed greater clonal expansion in HLA-associated TCR beta chains than in equally common others.

Primers for the PCR totalled 60 Vbeta and 13 Jbeta. The protocol was immunoSEQ multiplex PCR, while the TCRdb copy is restricted to in-frame clones and leaves out a portion. The data show 95,000 to 100,000 clones, roughly four fifths seen once. Material for sequencing was PBMCs. J is TRBJ1-5 and V is TRBV4-1; D not certain. This receptor was obtained from a human donor in good health. CDR3 coding DNA: TGCGCCAGCAGCCGGATTTACAGCCTGAATAGCAATCAGCCCCAGCATTTT. Translation: CASSRIYSLNSNQPQHF.